Following are 5 T cell receptor beta chains from one sample sequenced in a study of OX40 agonist ivuxolimab in advanced cancers. Data came from immunoSEQ multiplex PCR; TCRdb stores just in-frame clones and leaves some out. Among some 110,000 clones listed, just over 90% were seen once. The source was CD4+ or CD8+ T cells sorted from blood, collected in a trial of the OX40 agonist ivuxolimab. The receptors originated from an adult with an advanced solid tumor such as melanoma, head and neck, liver or kidney cancer.

This chain links TRBV9 with TRBJ1-4; D is perhaps TRBD1 (5 bases). The V gene's germline CDR1 is SGDLS and CDR2 YYNGEE. The ends were cut back, 1 base at V and 1 base at J, with 11 bases in the middle. The CDR3 is made up of 16 amino acids. The CDR3 sequence: CASSVTGSQTNEKLFF. As DNA, the CDR3 is TGTGCCAGCAGCGTAACAGGCAGTCAAACTAATGAAAAACTGTTTTTT.

This chain joins TRBV7-9 and TRBJ1-1, with unresolved D. Per the germline V gene, CDR1 is SEHNR and CDR2 is FQNEAQ (reference sequence). The ends were cut back, 1 base at V and 4 bases at J, with 13 bases in the middle. This CDR3 is built from 15 residues. The CDR3 nucleotides read TGTGCCAGCAGCTTAGGGTTTCGGCCCCTCACTGAAGCTTTCTTT. The encoded protein is CASSLGFRPLTEAFF. The full variable domain, in which reference TRBV7-9 and TRBJ1-1 provide the parts outside the CDR3, is DTGVSQNPRHKITKRGQNVTFRCDPISEHNRLYWYRQTLGQGPEFLTYFQNEAQLEKSRLLSDRFSAERPKGSFSTLEIQRTEQGDSAMYLCASSLGFRPLTEAFFGQGTRLTVV.

The chain recombines TRBV11-2 with TRBJ2-1; TRBD2 agrees at 15 bases. Germline V gives CDR1 SGHAT, CDR2 FQNNGV. This CDR3 spans 18 amino acids. V trimming: 5 bases; J trimming: 0 bases; junction bases outside the gene matches: 5. The CDR3 spells CASSPGTSGGLSYNEQFF. DNA for the CDR3: TGTGCCAGCAGCCCTGGGACTAGCGGGGGGCTCTCCTACAATGAGCAGTTCTTC.

The chain is built from TRBV6-6 and TRBJ1-5; no definite D call. Germline V lookup: CDR1 MNHNY, CDR2 SVGAGI (reference sequence). Trimming removed 8 bases from V and 2 bases from J, with 10 bases in between. CDR3 length: 13 amino acids. The DNA for the CDR3 is TGTGCCAGCGCCGATAGCGGCAATCAGCCCCAGCATTTT. It translates to CASADSGNQPQHF.

This rearrangement joins TRBV9 to TRBJ2-2; perhaps TRBD2 as D (6 bases). The V end lost 0 bases, the J end lost 4 bases, and 16 bases lay between the germline ends. Germline CDR1 is SGDLS and CDR2 is YYNGEE. The CDR3 sequence is 17 residues long. The CDR3 is CASSVATAGAGTGELFF. The CDR3, as DNA: TGTGCCAGCAGCGTAGCTACAGCCGGAGCGGGCACCGGGGAGCTGTTTTTT.